The clone carrying this T cell receptor beta chain was seen more than once but under ten times. This sample is drawn from a study of control samples from healthy donors and cancer patients. The data were produced by immunoSEQ multiplex PCR, yet TCRdb's version contains in-frame clones alone and is incomplete. Altogether under 200,000 clones are present, nearly 96% being singletons, with the ten largest covering 1%. This clonotype was obtained from a woman in her twenties or thirties in good health. Input material: blood.

DNA for the CDR3: TGTGCCACCAGCAGAACCAGGATGGGCGAAAAACTGTTTTTT. Protein: CATSRTRMGEKLFF. The chain carries TRBV15 and TRBJ1-4; D is ambiguous. Per the germline V gene, CDR1 is LNHNV and CDR2 is YYDKDF (reference sequence). There are 14 residues in the CDR3. Trimming took off 2 bases at V and 8 bases at J, with 12 bases between the two ends.